The 3 T cell receptor beta chains presented below share a single source sample, sequenced in a study of beta chain features in type 1 diabetes. The whole isolated RNA underwent reverse transcription, so sequencing captured expressed TCRB transcripts. Produced via immunoSEQ multiplex PCR; TCRdb's table is partial and in-frame only. The sample yields 900,000 or so clones, roughly 16% seen once. Input material: naive CD4+ T cells from blood. These receptors came from a woman under 30 in good health.

The chain employs TRBV10-3 and TRBJ1-2; 8 positions match TRBD1. The CDR3 is 13 residues long. V dropped 9 bases and J dropped 1; count of bases not matched to a gene: 4. CDR1 and CDR2 (germline): ENHRY, SYGVKD. The CDR3 DNA reads TGTGCCATAGACGACAGGGGTAACTATGGCTACACCTTC. It is translated as CAIDDRGNYGYTF.

The V and J genes are TRBV6-6 and TRBJ2-3; weak D call: TRBD2 (6 bases). The CDR3 is 15 amino acids. The germline V and J ends were trimmed by 7 bases and 4 bases, with 18 bases remaining between them. CDR1 and CDR2 (germline): MNHNY, SVGAGI (reference sequence). CDR3 amino acids: CASKGGWGISDTQYF. CDR3 DNA: TGTGCCAGCAAAGGAGGGTGGGGGATCTCAGATACGCAGTATTTT.

On this clone itself: The germline gene is not matched at one end of the junction; a read error may be the cause. The chain uses TRBV25-1 and TRBJ1-1; D is undetermined. Germline lookup yields CDR1 MGHDK and CDR2 SYGVNS. This CDR3 has 11 residues. The CDR3, as DNA: TGTGCCAGCAGTGGGGTCAGGCCCCTGGTCTTT. Encoded protein: CASSGVRPLVF.